The 16 T cell receptor beta chains given below trace back to one sample, sequenced in a study of identical twins (dated by TCRdb to about 2016). Library preparation used 5' RACE. Sequencing took place on an Illumina HiSeq 2000. TCRdb reanalyzed the raw reads on its own, using fastp at Q25 for trimming and MiXCR for clone calling, and kept in-frame beta chains. A single entry per CDR3 protein holds the most common genes and DNA from its merged rows. Within this sample are about 390,000 distinct CDR3 sequences, with approximately 10% of them counted one time only. More than 8% of the sample is in the top ten clones. The specimen sequenced was naive T cells sorted from blood. The meaning of the sample's cell subset or site label: cells isolated with a human naive T-cell isolation kit. All receptors come from a woman aged 45 to 65 in good health.

The rearrangement joins TRBV3-1 to TRBJ1-2; D is unclear. The CDR3 covers 11 residues. Germline lookup yields CDR1 LGHDT and CDR2 YNNKEL (reference sequence). V was pared by 2 bases and J by 8 bases, with 6 bases between. CDR3 bases: TGTGCCAGCAGCCAAAGGCAGGGCTACACCTTC. This encodes CASSQRQGYTF.

This clonotype was detected a few times. The chain links TRBV7-9 to TRBJ1-1; 7 nucleotides line up with TRBD1. The CDR3 consists of 13 residues. V lost 4 bases, J lost 2 bases, and 1 base stayed unmatched. Germline assignment: CDR1 SEHNR and CDR2 FQNEAQ (reference sequence). CDR3 sequence (DNA): TGTGCCAGCAGCTGGGACAGTAACACTGAAGCTTTCTTT. Protein product: CASSWDSNTEAFF.

This clonotype has at least ten counts. Mismatch with germline at one junction end may stem from a read error. This sequence joins TRBV5-1 and TRBJ1-1; tentative D call: TRBD1 (5 bases). The CDR3 sequence is 15 residues long. The germline gives CDR1 SGHRS, CDR2 YFSETQ. Here the CDR3 reads CASSLAGTVNTEAFF. The CDR3 DNA sequence: TGTGCCAGCAGCTTAGCAGGGACGGTCAACACTGAAGCTTTCTTT.

This clonotype was seen only a few times. This chain uses TRBV5-1 with TRBJ2-3; the match to TRBD2 covers 9 bases. Germline lookup yields CDR1 SGHRS and CDR2 YFSETQ. This CDR3 has 17 amino acids. V was clipped by 5 bases and J by 1 base; unmatched bases: 11. The CDR3 DNA follows: TGCGCCAGCAGTTTACCCTTAGCGGGAGATGGCACAGATACGCAGTATTTT. Its translation: CASSLPLAGDGTDTQYF.

This clonotype came up a few times. V usage is TRBV12-3 or TRBV12-4 and J usage is TRBJ2-7, with 10 bases fitting TRBD2. This CDR3 has 17 amino acids. J was trimmed by 5 bases and V by 4 bases; bases with no gene match: 14. CDR3 coding DNA: TGTGCCAGCAGTTCACCCTGGGGGCTAGCGGGAGAAGACGAGCAGTACTTC. Protein: CASSSPWGLAGEDEQYF.

The chain recombines TRBV5-1 with TRBJ2-7; tentative D call: TRBD1 (5 bases). The V gene's germline CDR1 is SGHRS and CDR2 YFSETQ. This CDR3 is built from 16 residues. V shed 0 bases and J shed 2 bases, with 15 bases lying between them. The CDR3 DNA sequence: TGCGCCAGCAGCTTGGATTATGAATACAGGACCTACGAGCAGTACTTC. Encoded protein: CASSLDYEYRTYEQYF.

A few counts support this clonotype. The chain couples TRBV20-1 to TRBJ2-6; TRBD1 aligns across 7 bases. The CDR3 has 14 residues. The V gene end was trimmed by 6 bases and the J gene end by 4 bases; junction bases not matched to a gene: 6. CDR1 and CDR2 (germline): DFQATT, SNEGSKA (reference sequence). Here the CDR3 reads CSAPRQGGANVLTF. The CDR3 coding sequence is TGCAGTGCCCCGAGACAGGGAGGGGCCAACGTCCTGACTTTC.

This sequence joins TRBV6-1 and TRBJ2-3; D is perhaps TRBD1 (5 bases). V shed 2 bases and J shed 0 bases, with 9 bases lying between them. The CDR3 is 15 amino acids. Germline CDR1 reads MNHNS; CDR2 reads SASEGT. The CDR3 reads CASSEQGTSTDTQYF. CDR3 sequence (DNA): TGTGCCAGCAGTGAACAGGGAACTAGCACAGATACGCAGTATTTT.

This clonotype was seen at least ten times. The CDR3 DNA reads TGCGCCAGCAGCTGGGGACAGGATCCCAGGGAGCAGTACTTC. This sequence encodes CASSWGQDPREQYF. The genes are TRBV5-1 and TRBJ2-7, with 8 bases fitting TRBD1. V dropped 3 bases and J dropped 7; count of bases not matched to a gene: 9. The CDR3 totals 14 residues. The germline V gene has CDR1 SGHRS and CDR2 YFSETQ.

This clonotype was recorded at least ten times. This chain links TRBV24-1 with TRBJ1-2, with D perhaps TRBD1 (6 bases). The CDR3 covers 14 residues. V was pared by 6 bases and J by 4 bases, with 14 bases between. The germline V gene encodes CDR1 KGHDR and CDR2 SFDVKD. The CDR3 nucleotides read TGTGCCACCAGTACCCCTGGGACAAGCTATGGCTACACCTTC. Residues: CATSTPGTSYGYTF.

The gene calls are TRBV12-3 or TRBV12-4 and TRBJ2-3; 9 nucleotides line up with TRBD2. This CDR3 contains 15 residues. V shed 3 bases, J shed 5 bases, and the junction held 6 bases outside the gene matches. The chain's CDR3 is CASSFGGRAIDTQYF. In DNA form, the CDR3 reads TGTGCCAGCAGTTTCGGCGGGAGGGCCATAGATACGCAGTATTTT.

This clonotype was observed a handful of times. The chain has TRBV9 and TRBJ1-5, with a tentative D call TRBD1 (5 bases). Germline assignment: CDR1 SGDLS and CDR2 YYNGEE. The V and J ends lost 3 bases and 5 bases respectively, with 9 bases between them. The CDR3 extends over 13 amino acids. The CDR3 sequence: CASSGTPYQPQHF. The CDR3 DNA reads as TGTGCCAGCAGCGGGACACCTTATCAGCCCCAGCATTTT.

The chain uses TRBV5-1 and TRBJ2-3, with 13 bases that match TRBD2. Germline CDR1 SGHRS, CDR2 YFSETQ. The CDR3 runs to 17 residues. V was pared by 0 bases and J by 2 bases, with 3 bases of the junction left unmatched. DNA of the CDR3: TGCGCCAGCAGCTTGGCGGGACTAGCGGGAATCACAGATACGCAGTATTTT. Its protein product is CASSLAGLAGITDTQYF.

Ten or more counts support this clonotype. This chain links TRBV5-1 with TRBJ2-2; D possibly corresponds to TRBD2 (7 bases). The CDR3 is made up of 15 amino acids. Germline-derived CDR1 and CDR2 are SGHRS and YFSETQ. Trimming took off 3 bases at V and 6 bases at J, with 15 bases between the two ends. The CDR3 bases are TGCGCCAGCAGCTGGGCCCCGGGGGGCCCCGGGGAGCTGTTTTTT. Its translation: CASSWAPGGPGELFF.

V is TRBV15 and J is TRBJ2-2, with a possible D match to TRBD2 (5 bases). Germline CDR1 and CDR2: LNHNV and YYDKDF (reference sequence). The length of the CDR3 is 15 residues. V was pared by 3 bases and J by 0 bases, with 8 bases between. As DNA, the CDR3 is TGTGCCACCAGCAGTACTAGAGCGAACACCGGGGAGCTGTTTTTT. It specifies CATSSTRANTGELFF.

This clonotype has at least ten counts. The chain couples TRBV5-1 to TRBJ2-1, with 9 bases identical to TRBD2. From germline, CDR1 is SGHRS and CDR2 YFSETQ. The trim removed 4 bases at V and 12 bases at J, leaving 5 bases unmatched. The CDR3 is 12 amino acids. The CDR3 loop reads CASSPLAGWQFF. CDR3 in DNA: TGCGCCAGCAGCCCTCTAGCGGGATGGCAGTTCTTC.